This TCR beta chain is from a study of PD-1 blockade in classical Hodgkin lymphoma. Profiled with immunoSEQ multiplex PCR; TCRdb holds only in-frame clones, not every one. Of about 19,000 clones detected, about nine tenths appear once; the ten largest clones hold about 5%. This clone has only a few counts. The sample's time point: cycle 4 day 1 (C4D1), after more than five weeks of nivolumab. Every patient experienced relapse after autologous stem cell transplantation, and brentuximab vedotin exposure varied. Applied to thawed PBMCs, magnetic negative selection was the method used to isolate CD8+ T cells. The CDR3 has 15 residues. V lost 9 bases and J lost 2; bases outside the gene matches: 10. Germline V CDR1 and CDR2: WNHNN, SYGVQD (reference sequence).

V gene TRBV10-1 combines with J gene TRBJ2-7; 10 bases match TRBD2. The source is a human donor with classical Hodgkin lymphoma. The specimen comprised CD8+ T cells from blood, sampled before the fourth cycle of nivolumab. CDR3: CARRLAGGPTYEQYF. Here the CDR3 DNA reads TGCGCCAGAAGGTTAGCGGGAGGACCCACCTACGAGCAGTACTTC.